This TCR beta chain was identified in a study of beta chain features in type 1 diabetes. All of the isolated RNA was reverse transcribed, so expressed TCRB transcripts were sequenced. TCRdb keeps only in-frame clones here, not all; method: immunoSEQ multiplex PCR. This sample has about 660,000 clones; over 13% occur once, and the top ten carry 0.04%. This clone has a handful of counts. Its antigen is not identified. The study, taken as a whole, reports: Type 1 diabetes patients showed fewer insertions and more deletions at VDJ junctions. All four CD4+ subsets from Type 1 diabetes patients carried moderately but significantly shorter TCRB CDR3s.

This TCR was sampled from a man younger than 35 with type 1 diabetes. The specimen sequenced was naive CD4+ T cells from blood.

CDR3 region: CASSGLAGYYNEQFF. The CDR3 DNA follows: TGTGCCAGCAGTGGACTAGCGGGCTACTACAATGAGCAGTTCTTC. This chain connects TRBV25-1 to TRBJ2-1, with 10 positions matching TRBD2. The CDR3 runs to 15 residues. Germline V lookup: CDR1 MGHDK, CDR2 SYGVNS. J gave up 3 bases and V 4 bases, and 3 bases lay outside the gene matches. Supplemented by reference TRBV25-1 and TRBJ2-1, the full variable domain reads EADIYQTPRYLVIGTGKKITLECSQTMGHDKMYWYQQDPGMELHLIHYSYGVNSTEKGDLSSESTVSRIRTEHFPLTLESARPSHTSQYLCASSGLAGYYNEQFFGPGTRLTVL.